These T cell receptor beta chains were read from a single sample in a study of T cell responses to AZD1222 COVID-19 vaccine. The table came from immunoSEQ multiplex PCR; TCRdb's copy has only in-frame clones and leaves some out. Here the sample spans 90,000 to 150,000 clones, around 90% being singletons. Sequences were derived from peripheral blood, sampled on day 0 of AZD1222 vaccination. The source is an adult in good health. CDR3s include the opening cysteine and the closing phenylalanine or tryptophan. A D gene is named only where the DNA matches it firmly.

-,12,TRBJ1-2,TRBV6-1,TGTGCCAGCAGTGAAATAGGTTATGGCTACACCTTC,CASSEIGYGYTF
-,15,TRBJ2-4,TRBV2,TGTGCCAGCAGTGGGGAAGGACTAGCCAAAAACATTCAGTACTTC,CASSGEGLAKNIQYF
-,16,TRBJ2-1,TRBV11-3,TGTGCCAGCAGCTTAGGCCTTGGAGGGAGGGGGATTGAGCAGTTCTTC,CASSLGLGGRGIEQFF
-,13,TRBJ1-4,TRBV9,TGTGCCAGCAGCGTAACGCTGAATGAAAAACTGTTTTTT,CASSVTLNEKLFF
TRBD2,15,TRBJ2-3,TRBV7-2,TGTGCCAGCAGCTTAACGGCGGGGGGCCTAGATACGCAGTATTTT,CASSLTAGGLDTQYF
-,16,TRBJ1-2,TRBV7-9,TGTGCCAGCACTACCCTAATCGGGACTACGCACTATGGCTACACCTTC,CASTTLIGTTHYGYTF
-,13,TRBJ1-2,TRBV20-1,TGCAGTGCTAGTTCCCTGTCGAGGTATGGCTACACCTTC,CSASSLSRYGYTF
TRBD2,15,TRBJ2-7,TRBV9,TGTGCCAGCAACTCTTTCGGACTAGCGGGAGGCGAGCAGTACTTC,CASNSFGLAGGEQYF
-,15,TRBJ2-1,TRBV6-4,TGTGCCAGCAGTGATTGGGGGGTACGTGGGGCTGAGCAGTTCTTC,CASSDWGVRGAEQFF
-,11,TRBJ2-1,TRBV6-2/TRBV6-3,TGTGCCAGCAGTTATCACAATGAGCAGTTCTTC,CASSYHNEQFF
-,15,TRBJ1-1,TRBV19,TGTGCCAGTACCTCAGGTTGGGGAGAGGACACTGAAGCTTTCTTT,CASTSGWGEDTEAFF
-,13,TRBJ1-1,TRBV30,TGTGCCTGGAGCCTCAGGGGTTCCGCTGAAGCTTTCTTT,CAWSLRGSAEAFF
-,11,TRBJ2-1,TRBV2,TGTGCCAGCAGAGATTATAATGAGCAGTTCTTC,CASRDYNEQFF
TRBD1,14,TRBJ1-1,TRBV19,TGTGCCAGTAGTATCTCGGACAGGCGCACTGAAGCTTTCTTT,CASSISDRRTEAFF
-,13,TRBJ1-1,TRBV3-1/TRBV3-2,TGTGCCAGCAGGCGACAAGGAGACACTGAAGCTTTCTTT,CASRRQGDTEAFF
-,14,TRBJ1-1,TRBV7-8,TGTGCCAGCAGCGCCGGACACTGGAACACTGAAGCTTTCTTT,CASSAGHWNTEAFF
-,12,TRBJ1-2,TRBV7-6,TGTGCCAGCAGCTTAGGGACAGACCGCTACACCTTC,CASSLGTDRYTF
-,13,TRBJ2-2,TRBV2,TGTGCCAGCATCCCCAAGAACACCGGGGAGCTGTTTTTT,CASIPKNTGELFF
-,13,TRBJ1-4,TRBV5-1,TGCGCCAGCAGCTTGGGGGTTCAGGAAAAACTGTTTTTT,CASSLGVQEKLFF
-,16,TRBJ1-1,TRBV21-1,TGTGCCAGCAGCTTTGCGGGAGGGTTTGGGTACACTGAAGCTTTCTTT,CASSFAGGFGYTEAFF
TRBD1,14,TRBJ1-5,TRBV2,TGTGCCAGCAGTGACAGGACAGGGGATCAGCCCCAGCATTTT,CASSDRTGDQPQHF
-,13,TRBJ1-5,TRBV19,TGTGCCAGTAGTTGGGGGGTTAGTCAGCCCCAGCATTTT,CASSWGVSQPQHF
TRBD2,14,TRBJ2-5,TRBV7-7,TGTGCTAGCAGCAACGGACTAGCGGGATCGACCCAGTACTTC,CASSNGLAGSTQYF
-,17,TRBJ1-6,TRBV5-6,TGTGCCAGCAGCTCCGATAGGCTACCCTCCTATAATTCACCCCTCCACTTT,CASSSDRLPSYNSPLHF
TRBD2,15,TRBJ2-7,TRBV6-1,TGTGCCAGCAGTGAGGGAGGGTGGGAAACCTACGAGCAGTACTTC,CASSEGGWETYEQYF
-,13,TRBJ1-1,TRBV18,TGTGCCAGCGCACAGGGAAAGAACACTGAAGCTTTCTTT,CASAQGKNTEAFF
TRBD1,14,TRBJ1-2,TRBV28,TGTGCCAGCATGAGAAACCCGACAGGGAATGGCTACACCTTC,CASMRNPTGNGYTF
-,14,TRBJ1-4,TRBV25-1,TGTGCCAGCACCAGGGGAAGCCTTAATGAAAAACTGTTTTTT,CASTRGSLNEKLFF
TRBD1,13,TRBJ1-1,TRBV14,TGTGCCAGCAGCCCTACAGGGGGGACTGAAGCTTTCTTT,CASSPTGGTEAFF
-,10,TRBJ1-1,TRBV29-1,TGCAGCGTTGCTTACACTGAAGCTTTCTTT,CSVAYTEAFF